Listed below are T cell receptor beta chains from one sample, sequenced in a study of tumor-infiltrating lymphocytes in glioblastoma multiforme. A single record per CDR3 protein comes from TCRdb applying MiXCR to the multiplex PCR reads. This sample has around 8,600 distinct CDR3 sequences, with 74% found just once. Sequenced sample: brain tumor tissue. Every receptor here comes from a male donor with glioblastoma. The CDR3 runs from the conserved cysteine through the conserved F or W. The D gene is left open where the match is weak. Clone sizes are given selectively: once, few, many, or a class where the clone is expanded.

v_call,d_call,clone_size,j_call,cdr3_aa,cdr3_nt
TRBV11-3,-,-,TRBJ2-1,CASSQPPRDEQFF,TGTGCCAGCAGCCAACCCCCTAGGGATGAGCAGTTCTTC
TRBV6-6,-,-,TRBJ2-7,CASSYSVGTPTYEQYF,TGTGCCAGCAGTTACTCGGTTGGGACACCAACCTACGAGCAGTACTTC
TRBV6-2/TRBV6-3,TRBD2,-,TRBJ2-2,CAGGTSELPLGLFF,TGTGCCGGCGGGACTAGCGAACTACCCTTAGGGCTGTTTTTT
TRBV11-2,-,-,TRBJ2-1,CVSSLESSMGREQFF,TGTGTCAGCAGCTTAGAGTCTAGCATGGGCCGTGAGCAGTTCTTC
TRBV6-2/TRBV6-3,TRBD1,few,TRBJ1-1,CASTWTGGLNTEAFF,TGTGCCAGCACTTGGACAGGGGGGTTGAACACTGAAGCTTTCTTT
TRBV11-2,-,few,TRBJ1-1,CASSLDGGVEAFF,TGTGCCAGCAGCTTAGATGGAGGGGTTGAAGCTTTCTTT
TRBV30,TRBD1,many,TRBJ2-7,CAWSGGTGAGYEQYF,TGTGCCTGGAGTGGAGGGACAGGGGCCGGCTACGAGCAGTACTTC
TRBV11-2,-,-,TRBJ1-1,CASGLDYARGMGEAFF,TGTGCCAGCGGCTTAGATTACGCCAGGGGCATGGGTGAAGCTTTCTTT
TRBV20-1,-,-,TRBJ1-2,CSAGDKGDYGYTF,TGCAGTGCAGGGGACAAGGGAGACTATGGCTACACCTTC
TRBV6-1,-,-,TRBJ2-2,CASSEFTTGELFF,TGTGCCAGCAGTGAGTTTACCACCGGGGAGCTGTTTTTT
TRBV11-2,-,-,TRBJ1-5,CASSLLVDSSQHF,TGTGCCAGCAGCTTACTGGTGGACAGTAGCCAGCATTTT
TRBV11-1,-,-,TRBJ2-1,CASSARELDEQFF,TGTGCCAGCAGCGCCCGGGAGTTGGACGAGCAGTTCTTC
TRBV10-1,-,-,TRBJ2-2,CTSTKGWDTGELFF,TGCACCAGCACCAAGGGGTGGGACACCGGGGAGCTGTTTTTT
TRBV28,-,-,TRBJ1-1,CASSLWIGAMNTEAFF,TGTGCCAGTAGTTTATGGATAGGAGCCATGAACACTGAAGCTTTCTTT
TRBV6-2/TRBV6-3,TRBD1,once,TRBJ2-5,CASSPTGGQGSETQYF,TGTGCCAGCAGTCCAACAGGGGGACAGGGGTCTGAGACCCAGTACTTC
TRBV11-3,TRBD2,-,TRBJ2-7,CASSPGLDEQYF,TGTGCCAGCAGCCCCGGACTAGACGAGCAGTACTTC
TRBV11-3,-,few,TRBJ2-7,CASSLGRLVYEQYF,TGTGCCAGCAGCTTAGGCCGACTAGTCTACGAGCAGTACTTC
TRBV29-1,TRBD1,-,TRBJ2-4,CSVKPGQSIQYF,TGCAGCGTTAAGCCGGGACAGTCGATTCAGTACTTC
TRBV11-2,TRBD2,-,TRBJ2-5,CASSFSGANKGTQYF,TGTGCCAGCAGCTTTAGCGGGGCCAACAAGGGAACCCAGTACTTC
TRBV28,-,-,TRBJ2-5,CASSRMWRQETQYF,TGTGCCAGCAGTCGGATGTGGCGCCAAGAGACCCAGTACTTC
TRBV11-2,TRBD2,-,TRBJ2-2,CASTTSFGLGLAVNTGELFF,TGTGCCAGCACCACCTCATTCGGCCTAGGGCTAGCGGTAAACACCGGGGAGTTGTTTTTT
TRBV6-2/TRBV6-3,TRBD2,-,TRBJ2-7,CASGTSGSYEQYF,TGTGCCAGTGGGACTAGCGGGAGCTACGAGCAGTACTTC
TRBV20-1,TRBD1,-,TRBJ2-7,CSAVGTGVSYEQYF,TGCAGTGCTGTCGGGACAGGGGTTTCCTACGAGCAGTACTTC
TRBV20-1,-,-,TRBJ2-7,CSARTDRSTDTQYF,TGCAGTGCTCGTACCGACAGAAGCACGGACACGCAGTACTTC
TRBV11-2,TRBD2,-,TRBJ2-3,CASSLLLAGGTDTQYF,TGTGCCAGCAGCTTACTACTAGCGGGGGGCACAGATACGCAGTATTTT
TRBV11-2,-,-,TRBJ2-7,CASSLLGSRAPLYF,TGTGCCAGCAGCCTCCTAGGGAGCAGGGCACCTTTGTACTTC
TRBV7-9,TRBD1,-,TRBJ2-7,CAGRNTGQGVTYEQYF,TGTGCCGGCAGGAACACGGGACAGGGGGTAACCTACGAGCAGTACTTT
TRBV11-2,TRBD2,-,TRBJ2-3,CAISTLAGEDRQYF,TGTGCCATCAGTACTCTAGCGGGTGAAGATAGGCAGTATTTT
TRBV12-3/TRBV12-4,-,-,TRBJ2-1,CASNFGTHEQFF,TGTGCCAGCAATTTCGGTACCCATGAGCAGTTCTTC
TRBV20-1,-,few,TRBJ2-1,CSATPSAGRNEQFF,TGCAGTGCTACCCCTAGCGCCGGAAGAAATGAGCAGTTCTTC
TRBV29-1,-,few,TRBJ2-7,CSVDAPKGTYYEQYF,TGCAGCGTTGATGCCCCCAAGGGGACTTACTACGAGCAGTACTTC
TRBV29-1,-,-,TRBJ2-7,CSVQTKDSYEQCF,TGCAGCGTCCAAACTAAGGACTCCTACGAGCAGTGCTTC
TRBV29-1,TRBD2,-,TRBJ2-5,CSGRAGGTHYF,TGCAGCGGCCGTGCCGGGGGGACCCACTACTTC
TRBV11-2,-,few,TRBJ2-7,CASSGGVGRTYEQYF,TGTGCCAGCAGTGGAGGGGTGGGTCGGACCTACGAGCAGTACTTC
TRBV5-1,-,-,TRBJ1-1,CASSFNRGEALF,TGCGCCAGCAGCTTCAACCGGGGCGAAGCTTTATTT
TRBV12-3/TRBV12-4,TRBD1,-,TRBJ2-7,CASSPGQGYDQYF,TGTGCCAGCAGCCCAGGACAGGGGTACGATCAGTACTTC
TRBV20-1,-,-,TRBJ1-1,CSAPREGKAFF,TGCAGTGCTCCCCGGGAGGGCAAAGCTTTCTTT
TRBV11-1,TRBD1,-,TRBJ1-6,CASSPQGQSNSPLQF,TGTGCCAGCAGCCCACAGGGGCAGTCGAATTCACCCCTCCAGTTT
TRBV11-1,-,-,TRBJ1-2,CARRDLRKANGYGYTF,TGTGCCAGAAGGGATCTCAGAAAGGCGAATGGCTATGGCTACACCTTC
TRBV29-1,TRBD1,-,TRBJ1-4,CSVGTGGTNEKPFF,TGCAGCGTGGGAACAGGGGGCACTAATGAAAAACCTTTTTTT
TRBV4-2,TRBD2,-,TRBJ2-3,CASSQGTSNTDTQYF,TGTGCCAGCAGCCAAGGGACTAGCAACACAGATACGCAGTATTTT
TRBV20-1,TRBD1,-,TRBJ2-3,CSALRTGTNLNTQYF,TGCAGTGCGCTACGGACAGGGACGAACCTTAATACACAGTATTTT
TRBV4-1,-,-,TRBJ2-7,CASSQDPLGYEQYF,TGCGCCAGCAGCCAAGATCCATTAGGGTACGAGCAGTACTTC
TRBV11-2,-,-,TRBJ2-7,CASSLGTTYEQYF,TGTGCCAGCAGCTTAGGGACAACCTACGAGCAGTACTTC
TRBV29-1,TRBD1,-,TRBJ2-2,CSVGTGGSGNTGELFF,TGCAGCGTTGGTACAGGGGGTAGCGGAAACACCGGGGAGCTGTTTTTT
TRBV11-3,TRBD1,-,TRBJ2-1,CASSPPGQPNEQFF,TGTGCCAGCAGCCCACCGGGACAGCCTAATGAGCAGTTCTTC
TRBV20-1,TRBD1,once,TRBJ2-7,CSARGSGTDYYEQYF,TGCAGTGCTAGAGGGTCCGGGACAGATTACTACGAGCAGTACTTC
TRBV20-1,TRBD2,-,TRBJ2-7,CSARGLAGGLYEQYF,TGCAGTGCTAGAGGGCTAGCGGGAGGGTTGTACGAGCAGTACTTC
TRBV29-1,-,few,TRBJ1-1,CSVEDGQKNTEAFF,TGCAGCGTTGAAGACGGACAGAAGAACACTGAAGCTTTCTTT
TRBV11-3,-,once,TRBJ1-6,CASSFLLGHNNNSPLHF,TGTGCCAGCAGCTTTCTCCTGGGCCACAATAATAATTCACCCCTCCACTTT
TRBV12-5,TRBD2,-,TRBJ2-1,CASGLETSGSSGSYNEQFF,TGTGCTAGTGGTTTGGAGACTAGCGGGAGTTCCGGGTCCTACAATGAGCAGTTCTTC
TRBV5-4,-,-,TRBJ2-5,CASSTRTRASFETQYF,TGTGCCAGCAGCACTCGAACGAGGGCCAGTTTCGAGACCCAGTACTTC